Reported below is one TCR beta chain. Those who participated ranged in age from roughly 18 to 89 years and resided in roughly 26 US areas. The germline V gene has CDR1 SGDLS and CDR2 YYNGEE. The CDR3 is made up of 12 amino acids. V dropped 5 bases and J dropped 7 bases, with 12 bases sitting between them. The protocol was immunoSEQ multiplex PCR, while the TCRdb copy is restricted to in-frame clones and leaves out a portion. The data hold 190,000 or so clones, with approximately 88% observed a single time. These data come from a study of blood T cell repertoires in COVID-19. At the level of the study: T cells, B-cell-depleted T cells, or PBMCs supplied cDNA or gDNA.

This TCR was sampled from a man younger than 35 with acute COVID-19. The chain joins TRBV9 to TRBJ1-2; maybe TRBD1 (5 bases). Source material: PBMCs or T cells enriched from blood (not recorded which). The CDR3 DNA follows: TGTGCCAGCAGTTCAGGGTTCTCTGGCTACACCTTC. Protein sequence: CASSSGFSGYTF.